These 28 T cell receptor beta chains came from one sample sequenced in a study of blood T cell repertoires in COVID-19. Sequencing used immunoSEQ multiplex PCR; TCRdb keeps in-frame clones, though not all of them. Of about 200,000 clones in the sample, around 86% were seen once. Input material: peripheral blood. Every receptor here comes from a man aged 50-60 years with acute or convalescent COVID-19.

The genes are TRBV27 and TRBJ1-6; 10 bases align to TRBD1. The CDR3 contains 16 residues. CDR1 MNHEY and CDR2 SMNVEV come from the germline V gene (reference sequence). Trimming cost V 5 bases and J 7 bases; bases outside gene matches: 8. The CDR3 nucleotides are TGTGCCAGCAGTGGGACAGGGGTCCTGGGGAATTCACCCCTCCACTTT. This translates into CASSGTGVLGNSPLHF.

The chain carries TRBV5-6 and TRBJ1-2; no clear D gene. V dropped 3 bases and J dropped 0 bases, with 6 bases sitting between them. The CDR3 has 13 residues. In germline, CDR1 is SGHDT, CDR2 YYEEEE. The CDR3 loop is CASSSAANYGYTF. The CDR3 DNA sequence: TGTGCCAGCAGCTCCGCAGCTAACTATGGCTACACCTTC. Full variable domain (missing parts from reference TRBV5-6 and TRBJ1-2): DAGVTQSPTHLIKTRGQQVTLRCSPKSGHDTVSWYQQALGQGPQFIFQYYEEEERQRGNFPDRFSGHQFPNYSSELNVNALLLGDSALYLCASSSAANYGYTFGSGTRLTVV.

This chain connects TRBV7-9 to TRBJ2-2; 9 positions agree with TRBD2. The V and J ends lost 8 bases and 4 bases, in that order; junction bases with no gene match: 8. The CDR3 spans 15 residues. Germline lookup yields CDR1 SEHNR and CDR2 FQNEAQ (reference sequence). The CDR3 spells CASRKAGGLTGELFF. Written as DNA, the CDR3 is TGTGCCAGCCGCAAGGCGGGGGGGCTCACCGGGGAGCTGTTTTTT. The variable domain in full, completed from reference TRBV7-9 and TRBJ2-2, reads DTGVSQNPRHKITKRGQNVTFRCDPISEHNRLYWYRQTLGQGPEFLTYFQNEAQLEKSRLLSDRFSAERPKGSFSTLEIQRTEQGDSAMYLCASRKAGGLTGELFFGEGSRLTVL.

The chain couples TRBV11-1 to TRBJ1-1; D unclear. The V gene lost 3 bases and the J gene lost 5 bases, with 10 bases spanning the gap. Germline CDR1 and CDR2: SGHAT and FQDESV (reference sequence). This CDR3 is built from 13 residues. The CDR3, as DNA: TGTGCCAGCAGCTTGAGGGAGGGAACTGAAGCTTTCTTT. It codes for CASSLREGTEAFF.

This chain connects TRBV2 to TRBJ1-5; TRBD1 matches 9 bases. Per the germline V gene, CDR1 is SNHLY and CDR2 is FYNNEI. With V trimmed by 5 bases and J by 7 bases, 9 bases remained unmatched. CDR3 length equals 15 residues. Written as DNA, the CDR3 is TGTGCCAGCAGTAATCTACAGGGGGCAAGCCAGCCCCAGCATTTT. Protein: CASSNLQGASQPQHF.

The CDR3 DNA sequence: TGCGCCAGCAGCGAGTGGACAGGGGGCGGTTCACCCCTCCACTTT. It encodes CASSEWTGGGSPLHF. The chain combines TRBV5-1 with TRBJ1-6; 11 bases map to TRBD1. The CDR3 has 15 amino acids. The J segment lost 9 bases and the V segment lost 4 bases, leaving 6 bases of the junction unmatched. From germline, CDR1 is SGHRS and CDR2 YFSETQ.

The rearrangement links TRBV6-5 to TRBJ1-5; 7 positions match TRBD1. J gave up 7 bases and V 4 bases, and 10 bases lay outside the gene matches. This CDR3 comprises 15 residues. Looked up from germline, CDR1 is MNHEY and CDR2 is SVGAGI. CDR3 region: CASSLIQGVGQPQHF. CDR3 sequence (DNA): TGTGCCAGCAGTTTGATTCAGGGGGTCGGGCAGCCCCAGCATTTT.

V gene TRBV27 combines with J gene TRBJ2-3, with 11 bases aligning to TRBD2. Germline lookup yields CDR1 MNHEY and CDR2 SMNVEV (reference sequence). The CDR3 totals 15 residues. The J segment lost 4 bases and the V segment lost 6 bases, leaving 6 bases of the junction unmatched. Here the CDR3 DNA reads TGTGCCAGCAGATCACTAGCGGGGGTACCAGATACGCAGTATTTT. This sequence encodes CASRSLAGVPDTQYF.

The rearrangement uses TRBV7-2 and TRBJ1-6; possible D gene TRBD1, 5 bases. Trimming removed 0 bases at V and 14 bases at J, with 11 bases between. The CDR3 totals 13 residues. Germline lookup yields CDR1 SGHTA and CDR2 FQGNSA. The chain's CDR3 is CASSLAPGRALHF. CDR3 coding DNA: TGTGCCAGCAGCTTAGCGCCAGGGAGGGCCCTCCACTTT.

This clone was seen a single time. The V and J genes are TRBV6-5 and TRBJ2-7, with 13 bases that match TRBD2. Looked up from germline, CDR1 is MNHEY and CDR2 is SVGAGI. The CDR3 has 15 residues. J lost 4 bases, V lost 8 bases, and 8 bases had no gene match. The DNA of the CDR3 is TGTGCCAGCGAAGAGGGGACTAGCGGGGCATACGAGCAGTACTTC. It encodes CASEEGTSGAYEQYF.

The rearrangement uses TRBV3-1 (or the pseudogene TRBV3-2) and TRBJ1-2; tentatively, D is TRBD1 (6 bases). The V gene's germline CDR1 is LGHDT and CDR2 YNNKEL (reference sequence). The CDR3 has 13 residues. The V end was cut by 0 bases, the J end by 6 bases, with 8 bases between. CDR3 region: CASSQDRGHGYTF. CDR3 coding DNA: TGTGCCAGCAGCCAAGACAGGGGCCATGGCTACACCTTC.

The chain recombines TRBV6-5 with TRBJ1-1; no clear D. From germline, CDR1 is MNHEY and CDR2 SVGAGI. CDR3 size: 14 residues. V was clipped by 2 bases and J by 0 bases, with 7 bases between them. CDR3 protein: CASSYHRLNTEAFF. The CDR3 DNA sequence: TGTGCCAGCAGTTACCACAGATTGAACACTGAAGCTTTCTTT.

J is TRBJ2-7 and V is TRBV4-2, with D unclear. Germline CDR1 reads LGHNA; CDR2 reads YNFKEQ. This CDR3 region has 14 residues. Trimming removed 1 base at V and 1 base at J, with 8 bases between. The DNA of the CDR3 is TGTGCCAGCAGCCAAGCACCCGGGTCCTACGAGCAGTACTTC. It yields the protein CASSQAPGSYEQYF.

This clone was counted a few times. The chain carries TRBV7-2 and TRBJ1-3, with D possibly being TRBD1 (6 bases). The CDR3 loop spans 14 amino acids. Trimming shortened V by 6 bases and J by 0 bases, and 9 bases separated the two germline ends. CDR1 and CDR2 (germline): SGHTA, FQGNSA. The CDR3 protein is CASSGQLSGNTIYF. The CDR3 bases are TGTGCCAGCAGTGGACAGCTCTCTGGAAACACCATATATTTT.

The chain joins TRBV27 to TRBJ2-3; D is unclear. CDR1 and CDR2 (germline): MNHEY, SMNVEV (reference sequence). This CDR3 is 14 amino acids long. V lost 8 bases, J lost 6 bases, and 18 bases lay in between. The CDR3 nucleotides are TGTGCCAGCGCTCCCTATGTCGAGCCCGATACGCAGTATTTT. Its translation: CASAPYVEPDTQYF.

This clone is a singleton in its sample. This CDR3 reads CASSRTASGLDTGELFF. The CDR3 DNA is TGTGCCAGCAGCAGGACTGCCAGCGGGCTAGACACCGGGGAGCTGTTTTTT. This chain connects TRBV25-1 to TRBJ2-2; maybe TRBD2 (6 bases). The germline CDR1 and CDR2 sequences are MGHDK and SYGVNS. Trimming shortened V by 6 bases and J by 3 bases, and 20 bases separated the two germline ends. The CDR3 runs to 17 residues.

The chain joins TRBV5-6 to TRBJ2-3, with 8 bases identical to TRBD1. Germline CDR1 is SGHDT and CDR2 is YYEEEE. Germline trimming cut 6 bases from V and 2 bases from J; bases unmatched to any gene: 5. CDR3 length: 14 residues. CDR3 amino acids: CASTDRGFTDTQYF. The CDR3 bases are TGTGCCAGCACAGACAGGGGCTTCACAGATACGCAGTATTTT.

The chain joins TRBV11-2 to TRBJ1-6; the D gene is possibly TRBD1 (6 bases). Between the trimmed V and J ends, which lost 4 bases and 4 bases, there was a span of 11 bases. Germline V gene data show CDR1 as SGHAT and CDR2 as FQNNGV. The CDR3 covers 15 residues. This CDR3 is CASSSRGSYNSPLHF. In nucleotides, the CDR3 is TGTGCCAGCAGCTCCAGGGGTTCTTATAATTCACCCCTCCACTTT.

V gene TRBV11-3 combines with J gene TRBJ1-1; D may be TRBD1 (6 bases). Germline V gene data show CDR1 as SGHNT and CDR2 as YENEEA. The CDR3 has 15 residues. V was trimmed by 2 bases and J by 2 bases, leaving 12 bases between them. In DNA form, the CDR3 reads TGTGCCAGCAGCTTAACCTGGACAGTTAACACTGAAGCTTTCTTT. It encodes CASSLTWTVNTEAFF.

This clone was picked up a small number of times. The CDR3 protein is CASSQPGTRTDTQYF. The CDR3 region has the DNA TGTGCCAGCAGCCAACCCGGGACACGCACAGATACGCAGTATTTT. The chain combines TRBV4-2 with TRBJ2-3, with D maybe TRBD1 (6 bases). This CDR3 is built from 15 residues. Trimming removed 2 bases from V and 1 base from J, with 10 bases in between. Looked up from germline, CDR1 is LGHNA and CDR2 is YNFKEQ.

V and J are TRBV2 and TRBJ1-2; weak D call: TRBD1 (6 bases). CDR3 size: 14 residues. The ends were cut back, 7 bases at V and 8 bases at J, with 20 bases in the middle. Looked up from germline, CDR1 is SNHLY and CDR2 is FYNNEI. The DNA of the CDR3 is TGTGCCAGCACCCGGGGGGCAGGGGAAAGGGGCTACACCTTC. As protein: CASTRGAGERGYTF. Variable domain in full (rest from reference TRBV2 and TRBJ1-2): EPEVTQTPSHQVTQMGQEVILRCVPISNHLYFYWYRQILGQKVEFLVSFYNNEISEKSEIFDDQFSVERPDGSNFTLKIRSTKLEDSAMYFCASTRGAGERGYTFGSGTRLTVV.

The chain has TRBV9 and TRBJ1-2; D remains unclear. This CDR3 region has 12 residues. The germline V gene encodes CDR1 SGDLS and CDR2 YYNGEE. Trimming took 3 bases from V and 4 from J, leaving 7 bases between them. This CDR3 is CASSAQAYGYTF. The CDR3, as DNA: TGTGCCAGCAGCGCCCAGGCCTATGGCTACACCTTC. Complete variable domain (other parts from reference TRBV9 and TRBJ1-2): DSGVTQTPKHLITATGQRVTLRCSPRSGDLSVYWYQQSLDQGLQFLIQYYNGEERAKGNILERFSAQQFPDLHSELNLSSLELGDSALYFCASSAQAYGYTFGSGTRLTVV.

This clone was found a few times. The chain joins TRBV27 to TRBJ1-1; no clear D. This CDR3 is built from 12 residues. V shed 5 bases and J shed 7 bases, with 11 bases lying between them. Germline V gene data show CDR1 as MNHEY and CDR2 as SMNVEV (reference sequence). CDR3 DNA: TGTGCCAGCAGTACTTTGGGAGTTGAAGCTTTCTTT. It translates to CASSTLGVEAFF.

The V gene is TRBV6-1, the J gene TRBJ1-1; TRBD1 is a possible D gene (5 bases). Trimming cost V 3 bases and J 3 bases, with 11 bases left between them. Germline V gene sequence: CDR1 MNHNS, CDR2 SASEGT. The CDR3 covers 14 residues. DNA for the CDR3: TGTGCCAGCAGTGAGCCAGGGTCCCACACTGAAGCTTTCTTT. Residues: CASSEPGSHTEAFF.

The chain uses TRBV2 and TRBJ1-1, with D maybe TRBD1 (6 bases). Germline V gene lookup returns CDR1 SNHLY and CDR2 FYNNEI. CDR3 length: 13 residues. The ends were cut back, 8 bases at V and 1 base at J, with 11 bases in the middle. CDR3 DNA sequence: TGTGCCAGCGGGGGCATGACGAACACTGAAGCTTTCTTT. It yields the protein CASGGMTNTEAFF.

The V gene is TRBV6-6, the J gene TRBJ1-1; D gene unclear. The CDR3 is made up of 13 amino acids. V was shortened by 5 bases and J by 1 base, with 8 bases between the two germline ends. CDR1 MNHNY and CDR2 SVGAGI come from the germline V gene (reference sequence). This chain's CDR3 is CASSINSNTEAFF. CDR3 bases: TGTGCCAGCAGTATCAACTCGAACACTGAAGCTTTCTTT.

The V call is TRBV29-1, the J call TRBJ1-1, with a weak D call TRBD1 (6 bases). The CDR3 sequence is 11 residues long. The germline V gene encodes CDR1 SQVTM and CDR2 ANQGSEA. Between the trimmed V and J ends, which lost 6 bases and 4 bases, there was a span of 9 bases. The CDR3 reads CSVQGFTEAFF. For the CDR3, the DNA is TGCAGCGTGCAGGGGTTCACTGAAGCTTTCTTT.

The chain is built from TRBV18 and TRBJ1-2, with D possibly being TRBD1 (6 bases). V lost 0 bases to trimming and J lost 8 bases, with 10 bases between them. The CDR3 length is 13 residues. CDR1 is KGHSH, CDR2 LQKENI, per germline. The CDR3 DNA sequence: TGTGCCAGCTCACCACCCGCAGGGGTCGGCTACACCTTC. Protein product: CASSPPAGVGYTF.